This TCR beta chain is drawn from a study of identifying expanded T cells in peripheral blood. This clone was counted once. The antigen remains undetermined. Study outcomes and limitations: Variance in clone template counts between approximately 2-week samples significantly increased with total template count across all healthy donors. Differentially abundant clones: around 1.2 between replicates, approximately 16 at approximately 14 days, around 19 at four.

During the collection period, no donor immune events like infections were recorded. Measured with immunoSEQ multiplex PCR; TCRdb has only the in-frame clones, and not every one. The table shows about 100,000 clones, with around 88% occurring only once. The CDR3 extends over 13 amino acids. With 5 bases removed from V and 2 bases from J, the gap between germline ends came to 7 bases. Germline V gives CDR1 SGHVS, CDR2 FQNEAQ. The J gene is TRBJ1-5, the V gene TRBV7-8; no definite D call. The clonotype was recovered from a person between 18 and 75 years old in good health. Sequencing input: blood. The CDR3 protein is CASSKDRNQPQHF. The CDR3 nucleotides read TGTGCCAGCAGCAAGGACCGCAATCAGCCCCAGCATTTT.